The next 13 T cell receptor beta chains were all read from a single sample in a study of early T cells in non-severe SARS-CoV-2 infection. TCRdb reprocessed the 5' RACE reads via MiXCR and lists one record per CDR3 protein. The sample has 84,000 or so distinct CDR3 sequences, 11% to 15% seen once. The sample consisted of whole blood. The origin of the receptors is an adult who was a healthcare worker with PCR-confirmed SARS-CoV-2 infection or an uninfected control (not recorded which).

V is TRBV4-1 and J is TRBJ1-5; 8 positions agree with TRBD1. The J segment lost 4 bases and the V segment lost 0 bases, leaving 2 bases of the junction unmatched. CDR1 and CDR2 (germline): MGHRA, YSYEKL. The CDR3 sequence is 15 residues long. The CDR3 bases are TGCGCCAGCAGCCAAGAGACAGGGGCAAATCAGCCCCAGCATTTT. Translation gives CASSQETGANQPQHF.

The V gene is TRBV7-9, the J gene TRBJ2-5; D is uncertain. The CDR3 totals 11 residues. V was cut by 5 bases and J by 4 bases, with 5 bases left in between. Per the germline V gene, CDR1 is SEHNR and CDR2 is FQNEAQ (reference sequence). The CDR3 coding sequence is TGTGCCAGCAGCCAAAGAGAGACCCAGTACTTC. Protein sequence: CASSQRETQYF.

This clonotype has only a few counts. J is TRBJ2-7 and V is TRBV28; either TRBD1 or TRBD2 may fit D (6 bases each). CDR1 and CDR2 (germline): MDHEN, SYDVKM. The CDR3 contains 16 residues. Trimming shortened V by 6 bases and J by 10 bases, and 28 bases separated the two germline ends. The CDR3 nucleotides are TGTGCCAGCAGCCAAGTCCGGGGGCCCTTTTCGCTCGGACAGTACTTC. This codes for CASSQVRGPFSLGQYF.

This clonotype came up a few times. The V and J genes are TRBV18 and TRBJ2-3; D possibly corresponds to TRBD2 (6 bases). Trimming pared 3 bases from V and 0 bases from J, leaving 16 bases between. CDR3 length: 17 residues. The germline CDR1 and CDR2 sequences are KGHSH and LQKENI. CDR3: CASSPMASASSTDTQYF. The CDR3 nucleotides read TGTGCCAGCTCACCTATGGCTAGCGCCTCTAGCACAGATACGCAGTATTTT.

This chain connects TRBV6-5 to TRBJ1-3, with 10 bases lining up with TRBD1. Unmatched junction bases numbered 9, after V lost 5 bases and J lost 2 bases. Per the germline V gene, CDR1 is MNHEY and CDR2 is SVGAGI. This CDR3 is built from 17 residues. The CDR3 DNA reads as TGTGCCAGCAGTCTATCCGGGACAGGGGCTGCTGGAAACACCATATATTTT. Protein sequence: CASSLSGTGAAGNTIYF.

The chain joins TRBV11-2 to TRBJ2-1; TRBD1 aligns across 7 bases. With V trimmed by 5 bases and J by 6 bases, 10 bases remained unmatched. Germline V gene data show CDR1 as SGHAT and CDR2 as FQNNGV. CDR3 size: 15 residues. DNA for the CDR3: TGTGCCAGCAGCAGAGACAGGGTAATTGGCAATGAGCAGTTCTTC. This gives the protein CASSRDRVIGNEQFF.

The V gene is TRBV28, the J gene TRBJ1-2, with 7 nucleotides matching TRBD1. The V segment lost 1 base and the J segment 6 bases; nucleotides outside the gene matches: 2. Germline CDR1 and CDR2: MDHEN and SYDVKM. This CDR3 contains 13 residues. CDR3 sequence reads: CASSLFTGDGYTF. The CDR3 coding sequence is TGTGCCAGCAGTTTATTCACAGGGGATGGCTACACCTTC.

The genes are TRBV6-6 and TRBJ1-5; no clear D. The CDR3 sequence is 11 residues long. The V end was cut by 4 bases, the J end by 6 bases, with 4 bases between. Germline CDR1 is MNHNY and CDR2 is SVGAGI (reference sequence). CDR3 sequence: CASSFGQPQHF. The CDR3, as DNA: TGTGCCAGCAGTTTTGGTCAGCCCCAGCATTTT.

This clonotype was seen only a few times. The chain uses TRBV7-7 and TRBJ2-2; unclear D gene. Trimming removed 3 bases at V and 0 bases at J, with 11 bases between. Per the germline V gene, CDR1 is SSHAT and CDR2 is FNYEAQ (reference sequence). The CDR3 totals 16 residues. The CDR3 reads CASSLVFGANTGELFF. The CDR3 nucleotides are TGTGCCAGCAGCTTGGTTTTTGGCGCGAACACCGGGGAGCTGTTTTTT.

Many counts were recorded for this clonotype. The chain carries TRBV25-1 and TRBJ2-5; D gene unclear. V was clipped by 6 bases and J by 0 bases, with 5 bases between them. The CDR3 loop spans 12 amino acids. Germline CDR1 is MGHDK and CDR2 is SYGVNS. CDR3: CASRGNQETQYF. CDR3 DNA: TGTGCCAGCAGAGGAAACCAAGAGACCCAGTACTTC. The complete variable domain, with remaining parts taken from reference TRBV25-1 and TRBJ2-5, reads EADIYQTPRYLVIGTGKKITLECSQTMGHDKMYWYQQDPGMELHLIHYSYGVNSTEKGDLSSESTVSRIRTEHFPLTLESARPSHTSQYLCASRGNQETQYFGPGTRLLVL.

This clonotype was seen many times. The chain links TRBV28 to TRBJ1-5, with TRBD1 identical over 10 bases. The J segment lost 2 bases and the V segment lost 6 bases, leaving 1 base of the junction unmatched. The CDR3 is 14 amino acids. Germline V gene sequence: CDR1 MDHEN, CDR2 SYDVKM. In DNA form, the CDR3 reads TGTGCCAGCAGCGGGACAGGGGGCAATCAGCCCCAGCATTTT. It yields the protein CASSGTGGNQPQHF.

This clonotype has just a few counts. The chain recombines TRBV5-1 with TRBJ2-3, with a possible D match to TRBD2 (6 bases). CDR3 length: 14 residues. The germline gives CDR1 SGHRS, CDR2 YFSETQ. V lost 3 bases and J lost 1, with 9 bases in between. The CDR3 spells CASSSGERTDTQYF. Here the CDR3 DNA reads TGCGCCAGCAGCTCGGGGGAGCGCACAGATACGCAGTATTTT.

About this clonotype itself: Germline and junction disagree at one end, which may indicate a read error. The chain uses TRBV5-1 and TRBJ2-3, with D perhaps matching TRBD1 (6 bases). The CDR3 length is 13 residues. Per germline, CDR1 SGHRS and CDR2 YFSETQ. The CDR3, as DNA: TGCGCCAGCAGGTTGGGGGCCCCAGATACGCAGTATTTT. It encodes CASRLGAPDTQYF.